The 26 T cell receptor beta chains listed next were all sequenced from one sample in a study of human thymus T cells. Data came from immunoSEQ multiplex PCR; TCRdb stores just in-frame clones and leaves some out. Counted here are about 130,000 clones, around 95% occurring once; the ten biggest clones make up 0.024%. Resections from corrective heart surgery provided thymus tissue. The sample comprised thymus tissue. These receptors were taken from a boy under two years old with a congenital heart defect but otherwise immunologically healthy.

The chain is built from TRBV6-5 and TRBJ2-2; tentative D call: TRBD1 (6 bases). Looked up from germline, CDR1 is MNHEY and CDR2 is SVGAGI. CDR3 length: 16 amino acids. Trimming stripped 4 bases from V and 3 bases from J, with 15 bases between. CDR3 in amino acids: CASSSPRDNYTGELFF. The DNA of the CDR3 is TGTGCCAGCAGTTCCCCAAGGGACAACTACACCGGGGAGCTGTTTTTT.

The V call is TRBV7-6, the J call TRBJ2-7; TRBD1 is a possible D gene (7 bases). This CDR3 has 14 amino acids. V lost 5 bases and J lost 2, with 13 bases in between. Germline lookup yields CDR1 SGHVS and CDR2 FNYEAQ. The CDR3 region has the DNA TGTGCCAGCAGCCCGGGGGACAGACCCTACGAGCAGTACTTC. Its translation is CASSPGDRPYEQYF.

V usage is TRBV4-2 and J usage is TRBJ2-3; TRBD2 agrees at 7 bases. Germline-derived CDR1 and CDR2 are LGHNA and YNFKEQ. Trimming cost V 1 base and J 7 bases; bases outside gene matches: 14. The CDR3 is 17 residues long. The CDR3 DNA sequence: TGTGCCAGCAGCCAAGGCCCCGGACTAGTGGTTAAGTATACGCAGTATTTT. It specifies CASSQGPGLVVKYTQYF.

J is TRBJ2-5 and V is TRBV30; 7 bases line up with TRBD2. V trimming: 2 bases; J trimming: 2 bases; junction bases outside the gene matches: 8. This CDR3 contains 15 residues. In germline, CDR1 is GTSNPN, CDR2 SVGIG (reference sequence). CDR3 residues: CAWSIHGTTQETQYF. For the CDR3, the DNA is TGTGCCTGGAGTATCCATGGGACTACACAAGAGACCCAGTACTTC.

The chain is built from TRBV28 and TRBJ2-5, with TRBD2 as a possible D gene (7 bases). From germline, CDR1 is MDHEN and CDR2 SYDVKM. The CDR3 length is 16 residues. Trimming took off 5 bases at V and 5 bases at J, with 21 bases between the two ends. DNA for the CDR3: TGTGCCAGCAGTCCACTCCTCCCAGGGGAGGGCGAGACCCAGTACTTC. This gives the protein CASSPLLPGEGETQYF.

The genes are TRBV2 and TRBJ1-2; possibly TRBD1 for D (6 bases). V shed 10 bases and J shed 2 bases, with 23 bases lying between them. There are 16 residues in the CDR3. The germline V gene has CDR1 SNHLY and CDR2 FYNNEI. The CDR3: CAKIPGHRQQNYGYTF. DNA for the CDR3: TGTGCCAAGATCCCGGGACACCGCCAACAGAACTATGGCTACACCTTC.

The chain employs TRBV4-2 and TRBJ2-3; the match to TRBD2 covers 12 bases. J lost 3 bases, V lost 0 bases, and 7 bases had no gene match. Germline assignment: CDR1 LGHNA and CDR2 YNFKEQ. The CDR3 spans 18 residues. CDR3 sequence reads: CASSQDGASGGATDTQYF. DNA for the CDR3: TGTGCCAGCAGCCAAGATGGCGCTAGCGGGGGGGCTACAGATACGCAGTATTTT.

This clone was seen just once. The chain recombines TRBV28 with TRBJ2-3; 9 bases map to TRBD2. The length of the CDR3 is 17 residues. The V segment lost 3 bases and the J segment 5 bases; nucleotides outside the gene matches: 12. Germline V gives CDR1 MDHEN, CDR2 SYDVKM. The CDR3 sequence is CASSLSLSGGYKDTQYF. CDR3 bases: TGTGCCAGCAGTTTGAGTTTAAGCGGGGGGTATAAAGATACGCAGTATTTT.

This rearrangement joins TRBV27 to TRBJ2-7; D remains unclear. This CDR3 has 9 residues. Germline CDR1 and CDR2: MNHEY and SMNVEV (reference sequence). V was cut by 8 bases and J by 6 bases, with 5 bases left in between. In DNA form, the CDR3 reads TGTGCCAGCCGAAGCGAGCAGTACTTC. This codes for CASRSEQYF.

The genes are TRBV10-1 and TRBJ2-1, with 11 bases that match TRBD2. CDR1 is WNHNN and CDR2 is SYGVQD in the germline V gene (reference sequence). The ends lost 4 bases at V and 3 bases at J; junction bases unmatched: 11. The CDR3 is made up of 18 amino acids. The CDR3 nucleotides are TGCGCCAGCAGTGGCACTAGCGGGGGCCGACCTATCTACAATGAGCAGTTCTTC. Translation: CASSGTSGGRPIYNEQFF.

J is TRBJ2-7 and V is TRBV2; tentatively, D is TRBD1 or TRBD2 (6 bases each). The germline V gene has CDR1 SNHLY and CDR2 FYNNEI. Trimming took off 6 bases at V and 3 bases at J, with 15 bases between the two ends. The CDR3 extends over 14 amino acids. The CDR3 DNA follows: TGTGCCAGCAGGGGGGGCAGGGAAAACTACGAGCAGTACTTC. Translating it yields CASRGGRENYEQYF.

The chain employs TRBV4-1 and TRBJ2-1; 7 bases are shared with TRBD2. Trimming cost V 0 bases and J 8 bases; bases outside gene matches: 13. CDR1 is MGHRA and CDR2 is YSYEKL in the germline V gene. The CDR3 extends over 17 amino acids. The CDR3 bases are TGCGCCAGCAGCCAAGATGCGAGACTAGCAATAGGGGATGAGCAGTTCTTC. Translation: CASSQDARLAIGDEQFF.

This chain joins TRBV4-1 and TRBJ1-2; 8 positions match TRBD1. The CDR3 is 18 residues long. The trim removed 0 bases at V and 4 bases at J, leaving 13 bases unmatched. Germline CDR1 is MGHRA and CDR2 is YSYEKL. CDR3 in amino acids: CASSQEGFRTGNLYGYTF. The CDR3 bases are TGCGCCAGCAGCCAAGAAGGTTTTCGGACAGGGAACCTCTATGGCTACACCTTC.

This chain uses TRBV13 with TRBJ2-6; the D gene is possibly TRBD2 (7 bases). This CDR3 is 18 amino acids long. Per the germline V gene, CDR1 is PRHDT and CDR2 is FYEKMQ (reference sequence). Trimming stripped 5 bases from V and 1 base from J, with 18 bases between. The CDR3 DNA reads TGTGCCAGCAGCCCTAGACCCGGGGGGCCATCTGGGGCCAACGTCCTGACTTTC. Residues: CASSPRPGGPSGANVLTF. The variable domain in full, completed from reference TRBV13 and TRBJ2-6, reads AAGVIQSPRHLIKEKRETATLKCYPIPRHDTVYWYQQGPGQDPQFLISFYEKMQSDKGSIPDRFSAQQFSDYHSELNMSSLELGDSALYFCASSPRPGGPSGANVLTFGAGSRLTVL.

The chain has TRBV14 and TRBJ1-6; D is unresolved. CDR3 length: 13 residues. Trimming stripped 2 bases from V and 9 bases from J, with 8 bases between. CDR1 SGHDN and CDR2 FVKESK come from the germline V gene. The CDR3 loop reads CASSQYICSPLHF. The CDR3 DNA sequence: TGTGCCAGCAGCCAATATATTTGTTCACCCCTCCACTTT.

The rearrangement links TRBV5-1 to TRBJ1-6; D gene uncertain. The CDR3 runs to 14 residues. The V end lost 5 bases, the J end lost 8 bases, and 14 bases lay between the germline ends. CDR1 SGHRS and CDR2 YFSETQ come from the germline V gene. The CDR3 DNA reads TGCGCCAGCAGAGAGTCAGAATCTCATTCACCCCTCCACTTT. Residues: CASRESESHSPLHF.

This chain links TRBV2 with TRBJ1-6, with TRBD1 identical over 8 bases. The CDR3 is 14 amino acids. V lost 6 bases, J lost 9 bases, and 7 bases stayed unmatched. Looked up from germline, CDR1 is SNHLY and CDR2 is FYNNEI. The CDR3 region has the DNA TGTGCCAGCAGATTCGGGACAGGAGGTTCACCCCTCCACTTT. Amino acid sequence: CASRFGTGGSPLHF.

This rearrangement joins TRBV6-5 to TRBJ1-1; D might be TRBD1 (6 bases). Trimming removed 2 bases at V and 8 bases at J, with 6 bases between. Germline CDR1 MNHEY, CDR2 SVGAGI. The CDR3 length is 11 residues. CDR3 bases: TGTGCCAGCAGTTACGGGGGCGAAGCTTTCTTT. It codes for CASSYGGEAFF.

The chain links TRBV7-9 to TRBJ2-7; D not resolved. The CDR3 runs 14 residues. The V gene lost 1 base and the J gene lost 6 bases, with 13 bases spanning the gap. In germline, CDR1 is SEHNR, CDR2 FQNEAQ (reference sequence). CDR3 protein: CASSLESPKAEQYF. The CDR3 bases are TGTGCCAGCAGCTTAGAGAGCCCCAAGGCCGAGCAGTACTTC.

The rearrangement joins TRBV7-2 to TRBJ2-7; D is unresolved. Looked up from germline, CDR1 is SGHTA and CDR2 is FQGNSA. This CDR3 is 14 amino acids long. V was pared by 0 bases and J by 2 bases, with 8 bases between. The CDR3 DNA reads TGTGCCAGCAGCTTAGCGCGAAGGACCTACGAGCAGTACTTC. Translating it yields CASSLARRTYEQYF.

J is TRBJ2-7 and V is TRBV19; D assignment may be TRBD1 or TRBD2 (6 bases each). This CDR3 contains 13 residues. Germline V lookup: CDR1 LNHDA, CDR2 SQIVND (reference sequence). Trimming removed 4 bases from V and 5 bases from J, with 12 bases in between. The CDR3: CASSTRGPDEQYF. As DNA, the CDR3 is TGTGCCAGTAGTACCCGGGGGCCGGACGAGCAGTACTTC.

The chain is built from TRBV1 and TRBJ1-2. TRBV1 is termed a pseudogene. The CDR3 is made up of 16 amino acids. The CDR3 DNA reads TGCACCAGCAGCCAAGGGCGCGCGGGGGCTAACTATGGCTACACCTTC. It codes for CTSSQGRAGANYGYTF.

The CDR3 here is CASSLGREDTEAFF. CDR3 bases: TGTGCCAGCAGCTTAGGGCGAGAGGACACTGAAGCTTTCTTT. The genes are TRBV5-6 and TRBJ1-1; D is uncertain. The CDR3 has 14 residues. CDR1 is SGHDT, CDR2 YYEEEE, per germline. With 2 bases removed from V and 3 bases from J, the gap between germline ends came to 11 bases. Using reference TRBV5-6 and TRBJ1-1 for the parts outside the CDR3, the full variable domain is DAGVTQSPTHLIKTRGQQVTLRCSPKSGHDTVSWYQQALGQGPQFIFQYYEEEERQRGNFPDRFSGHQFPNYSSELNVNALLLGDSALYLCASSLGREDTEAFFGQGTRLTVV.

The J gene is TRBJ1-6, the V gene TRBV12-5, with D unclear. The CDR3 has 14 amino acids. Deletions cut 0 bases from V and 7 bases from J, with 7 bases between. Looked up from germline, CDR1 is LGHNT and CDR2 is FRNRAP. In DNA form, the CDR3 reads TGTGCTAGTGGTTTGGTACCTTTAAATTCACCCCTCCACTTT. This translates into CASGLVPLNSPLHF.

This rearrangement joins TRBV11-2 to TRBJ2-7; the match to TRBD2 covers 14 bases. Per germline, CDR1 SGHAT and CDR2 FQNNGV. Unmatched junction bases numbered 12, after V lost 4 bases and J lost 4 bases. The CDR3 runs to 18 residues. The CDR3 loop is CASSWGTSGGPFVYEQYF. Written as DNA, the CDR3 is TGTGCCAGCAGCTGGGGGACTAGCGGGGGTCCCTTCGTTTACGAGCAGTACTTC.

The chain carries TRBV15 and TRBJ2-7; D might be TRBD2 (5 bases). Deletions cut 0 bases from V and 2 bases from J, with 14 bases between. The germline CDR1 and CDR2 sequences are LNHNV and YYDKDF (reference sequence). CDR3 length: 16 residues. The CDR3 loop reads CATSRDEGPDAYEQYF. The CDR3 DNA follows: TGTGCCACCAGCAGAGACGAGGGCCCAGACGCCTACGAGCAGTACTTC.